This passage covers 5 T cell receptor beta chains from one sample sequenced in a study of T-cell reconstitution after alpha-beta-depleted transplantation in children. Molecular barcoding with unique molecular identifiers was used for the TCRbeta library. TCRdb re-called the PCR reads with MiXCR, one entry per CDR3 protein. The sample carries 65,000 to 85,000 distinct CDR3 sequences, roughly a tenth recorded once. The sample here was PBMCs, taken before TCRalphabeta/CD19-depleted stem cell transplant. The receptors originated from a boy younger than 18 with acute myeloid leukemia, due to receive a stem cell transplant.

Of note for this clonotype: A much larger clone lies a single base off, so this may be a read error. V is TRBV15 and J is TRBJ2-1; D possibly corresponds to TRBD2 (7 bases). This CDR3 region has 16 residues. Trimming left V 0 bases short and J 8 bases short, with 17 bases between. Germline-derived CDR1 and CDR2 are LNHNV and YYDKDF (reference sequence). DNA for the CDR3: TGTGCCACCAGCAGAGACCGGGACTGGGGGGGGCATGAGCAGTTCTTC. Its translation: CATSRDRDWGGHEQFF.

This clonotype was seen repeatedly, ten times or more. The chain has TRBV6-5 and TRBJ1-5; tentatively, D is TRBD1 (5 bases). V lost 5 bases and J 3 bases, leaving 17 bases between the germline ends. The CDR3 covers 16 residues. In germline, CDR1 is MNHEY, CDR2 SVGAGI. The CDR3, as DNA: TGTGCCAGCAGTCCGTTTGGAGGGGCAATCAATCAGCCCCAGCATTTT. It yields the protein CASSPFGGAINQPQHF.

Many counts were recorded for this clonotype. CDR3 sequence reads: CASSSRDSNEQFF. The CDR3 DNA follows: TGTGCCAGCAGTAGCCGGGACAGCAATGAGCAGTTCTTC. The chain uses TRBV12-3 or TRBV12-4 and TRBJ2-1, with TRBD1 matching over 7 bases. CDR3 length: 13 amino acids. V lost 5 bases, J lost 6 bases, and 4 bases stayed unmatched.

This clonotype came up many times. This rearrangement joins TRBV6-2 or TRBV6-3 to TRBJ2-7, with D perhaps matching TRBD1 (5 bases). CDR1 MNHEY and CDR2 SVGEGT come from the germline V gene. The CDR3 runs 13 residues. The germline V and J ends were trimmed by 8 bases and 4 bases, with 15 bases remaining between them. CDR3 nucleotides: TGTGCCAGCGGTTCAGGGTATCGGTACGAGCAGTACGTC. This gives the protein CASGSGYRYEQYV.

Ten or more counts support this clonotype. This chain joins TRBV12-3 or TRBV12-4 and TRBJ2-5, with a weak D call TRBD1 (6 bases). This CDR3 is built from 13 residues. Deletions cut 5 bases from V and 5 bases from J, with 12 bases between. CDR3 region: CASSTTRGETQYF. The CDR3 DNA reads TGTGCCAGCAGTACCACTAGGGGGGAGACCCAGTACTTC.